This TCR beta chain came from a study of tumor-infiltrating lymphocytes in primary liver carcinoma. The roughly 19-32 mg bulk tissue piece was not sorted before simultaneous RNA and DNA extraction. Remarks on this clonotype: This likely comes from a read error, as the CDR3 has no conserved phenylalanine or tryptophan at its end.

The CDR3 totals 13 residues. V shed 6 bases and J shed 2 bases, with 10 bases lying between them. Germline values: CDR1 MNHNY, CDR2 SVGAGI (reference sequence). Production of TCR beta cDNA used roughly 500 ng total RNA together with a constant-region primer. Generation of the TCR beta libraries relied on three nested multiplex PCR rounds using slightly modified ARM-PCR. TRBV1-TRBV30 forward and Cbeta reverse primers drove the first two roughly 10-cycle rounds. TCRdb itself ran the multiplex PCR reads through MiXCR, one entry per CDR3 protein. The table includes 120,000 or so distinct CDR3 sequences, 60% to 70% detected once.

The chain links TRBV6-6 to TRBJ1-2; D possibly corresponds to TRBD1 (6 bases). The specimen was liver tumor tissue from sampling region 1. The subset here: tumor region T1, superior pole. The TCR comes from a woman in her sixties or seventies with primary liver carcinoma and hepatitis B virus infection. CDR3 nucleotide sequence: TGTGCCAGCAGCCTAGACAGGAACTATGGCTACACCTCC. It specifies CASSLDRNYGYTS.